Below, 18 T cell receptor beta chains from the same sample are listed, as sequenced in a study of response to subunit inactivated influenza vaccine. From the RT-PCR reads, TCRdb called clonotypes with MiXCR, one entry per CDR3 protein. Of hundreds of thousands of distinct CDR3 sequences in the sample, 12% to 15% were seen once. The source was PBMCs from blood, collected less than 15 days before vaccination. The source of these receptors is a man between 50 and 59 years old who received an inactivated influenza vaccine.

This clonotype was seen many times. The V gene is TRBV11-2, the J gene TRBJ2-5; D unclear. V lost 3 bases to trimming and J lost 0 bases, with 5 bases between them. The CDR3 runs 13 residues. Looked up from germline, CDR1 is SGHAT and CDR2 is FQNNGV. In DNA form, the CDR3 reads TGTGCCAGCAGCTTCGACAACCAAGAGACCCAGTACTTC. Its protein is CASSFDNQETQYF.

This clonotype has a handful of counts. The V call is TRBV4-3, the J call TRBJ2-7; no reliable D call. Deletions cut 0 bases from V and 6 bases from J, with 12 bases between. Per the germline V gene, CDR1 is LGHNA and CDR2 is YSLEER. This CDR3 is 14 amino acids long. CDR3 in amino acids: CASSQELGRAEQYF. The CDR3 DNA reads TGCGCCAGCAGCCAAGAGTTAGGAAGGGCCGAGCAGTACTTC.

In its sample, this clonotype was seen a few times. The V call is TRBV5-1, the J call TRBJ1-6; D uncertain. Germline CDR1 and CDR2: SGHRS and YFSETQ. With 7 bases removed from V and 9 bases from J, the gap between germline ends came to 14 bases. The CDR3 is made up of 13 amino acids. The CDR3 coding sequence is TGCGCCAGCCGCCCAGGAGATTCTTCACCCCTCCACTTT. Amino acid sequence: CASRPGDSSPLHF.

This chain joins TRBV5-1 and TRBJ2-5; possibly TRBD1 or TRBD2 for D (5 bases each). The CDR3 spans 13 residues. Germline CDR1 reads SGHRS; CDR2 reads YFSETQ. V lost 8 bases, J lost 5 bases, and 16 bases lay in between. Written as DNA, the CDR3 is TGCGCCAGTAGGGACCCCGGGCGGGAGACCCAGTACTTC. This codes for CASRDPGRETQYF.

This clonotype was detected a few times. This sequence joins TRBV5-1 and TRBJ2-1, with D tentatively TRBD1 (7 bases). Trimming took off 1 base at V and 6 bases at J, with 17 bases between the two ends. The CDR3 loop spans 16 amino acids. Germline CDR1 SGHRS, CDR2 YFSETQ. The CDR3 sequence: CASSLSSGTAGNEQFF. The DNA for the CDR3 is TGCGCCAGCAGCTTGTCTTCCGGGACAGCGGGCAATGAGCAGTTCTTC. The full variable domain, with the rest looked up from reference TRBV5-1 and TRBJ2-1, is KAGVTQTPRYLIKTRGQQVTLSCSPISGHRSVSWYQQTPGQGLQFLFEYFSETQRNKGNFPGRFSGRQFSNSRSEMNVSTLELGDSALYLCASSLSSGTAGNEQFFGPGTRLTVL.

This clonotype was observed a handful of times. This CDR3 reads CASSLPPTGTYEQYF. Written as DNA, the CDR3 is TGTGCCAGCAGTTTACCCCCGACAGGTACCTACGAGCAGTACTTC. This chain joins TRBV28 and TRBJ2-7, with D tentatively TRBD1 (6 bases). Trimming removed 2 bases at V and 2 bases at J, with 13 bases between. Germline values: CDR1 MDHEN, CDR2 SYDVKM. The CDR3 sequence is 15 residues long.

The genes are TRBV9 and TRBJ2-7; TRBD1 matches 7 bases. V trimming: 2 bases; J trimming: 7 bases; junction bases outside the gene matches: 12. Germline CDR1 SGDLS, CDR2 YYNGEE. The CDR3 is 15 residues long. The CDR3 is CASSVTGAPRGEQYF. CDR3 in DNA: TGTGCCAGCAGCGTTACAGGGGCCCCGAGGGGGGAGCAGTACTTC.

This clonotype was seen a handful of times. In nucleotides, the CDR3 is TGTGCCAGCAGCTGGACAGTTAACTATGGCTACACCTTC. It specifies CASSWTVNYGYTF. The V call is TRBV7-2, the J call TRBJ1-2; a possible D gene is TRBD1 (6 bases). V lost 4 bases and J 1 base, leaving 7 bases between the germline ends. The CDR3 length is 13 residues. In germline, CDR1 is SGHTA, CDR2 FQGNSA.

The sample holds one count of this clonotype. The chain couples TRBV28 to TRBJ2-3; D call uncertain. The V end lost 3 bases, the J end lost 5 bases, and 12 bases lay between the germline ends. Germline V gene sequence: CDR1 MDHEN, CDR2 SYDVKM. The CDR3 is 14 residues long. The CDR3 DNA sequence: TGTGCCAGCAGTTTGCTCCCACCCCAAGATACGCAGTATTTT. Its protein product is CASSLLPPQDTQYF.

In this sample, this clonotype turned up a few times. The V and J genes are TRBV5-8 and TRBJ2-3; 7 nucleotides align to TRBD2. The CDR3 consists of 15 residues. Germline assignment: CDR1 SGHTS and CDR2 YDEGEE. V trimming: 4 bases; J trimming: 0 bases; junction bases outside the gene matches: 5. In DNA form, the CDR3 reads TGTGCCAGCAGCCCCGTGGGAGGGAGCACAGATACGCAGTATTTT. This sequence encodes CASSPVGGSTDTQYF.

This clonotype was counted a few times. This CDR3 is CASSLVPVMNTGELFF. The DNA of the CDR3 is TGTGCCAGCAGCTTAGTACCAGTGATGAACACCGGGGAGCTGTTTTTT. V gene TRBV13 combines with J gene TRBJ2-2; D gene uncertain. Trimming took off 1 base at V and 1 base at J, with 10 bases between the two ends. In germline, CDR1 is PRHDT, CDR2 FYEKMQ (reference sequence). The CDR3 spans 16 residues. Looking up the rest from reference TRBV13 and TRBJ2-2 gives the full variable domain: AAGVIQSPRHLIKEKRETATLKCYPIPRHDTVYWYQQGPGQDPQFLISFYEKMQSDKGSIPDRFSAQQFSDYHSELNMSSLELGDSALYFCASSLVPVMNTGELFFGEGSRLTVL.

The J gene is TRBJ2-3, the V gene TRBV7-2; 9 bases align to TRBD2. V lost 2 bases to trimming and J lost 4 bases; unmatched junction nucleotides: 7. CDR3 length equals 16 residues. Germline CDR1 SGHTA, CDR2 FQGNSA. CDR3 amino acids: CASSLNPSGISDTQYF. The CDR3 nucleotides are TGTGCCAGCAGCTTAAATCCTAGCGGGATTTCAGATACGCAGTATTTT.

The chain links TRBV29-1 to TRBJ2-1, with D uncertain. Germline-derived CDR1 and CDR2 are SQVTM and ANQGSEA. The CDR3 has 12 amino acids. The V and J ends lost 8 bases and 5 bases respectively, with 13 bases between them. The CDR3 coding sequence is TGCAGCTCGGCCCAAGCGCACAATGAGCAGTTCTTC. Its translation: CSSAQAHNEQFF.

V is TRBV6-2 or TRBV6-3 and J is TRBJ2-1; TRBD1 aligns across 9 bases. V was pared by 2 bases and J by 8 bases, with 1 base of the junction left unmatched. Germline CDR1 is MNHEY and CDR2 is SVGEGT. This CDR3 spans 13 amino acids. The CDR3: CASSYGTGYEQFF. The CDR3 bases are TGTGCCAGCAGTTACGGGACAGGGTATGAGCAGTTCTTC.

This clonotype was found a few times. The rearrangement uses TRBV5-1 and TRBJ2-5; D not resolved. Germline CDR1 is SGHRS and CDR2 is YFSETQ. V was pared by 4 bases and J by 1 base, with 11 bases between. This CDR3 is 14 amino acids long. The CDR3 loop is CASSLSVAQETQYF. DNA of the CDR3: TGCGCCAGCAGCCTGTCCGTAGCCCAAGAGACCCAGTACTTC.

The chain couples TRBV5-1 to TRBJ1-1, with D possibly matching TRBD1 (6 bases). Germline lookup yields CDR1 SGHRS and CDR2 YFSETQ. The CDR3 runs 16 residues. The V and J ends lost 4 bases and 1 base respectively, with 17 bases between them. CDR3 sequence reads: CASSLNSRTANTEAFF. The CDR3 DNA reads as TGCGCCAGCAGCCTTAACTCGAGGACAGCGAACACTGAAGCTTTCTTT.

This clonotype was counted a few times. The rearrangement joins TRBV30 to TRBJ2-1, with 11 bases matching TRBD2. Germline CDR1 reads GTSNPN; CDR2 reads SVGIG (reference sequence). This CDR3 has 13 residues. J lost 13 bases, V lost 3 bases, and 8 bases had no gene match. CDR3 nucleotides: TGTGCCTGGAGCGTCACTAGCGGGAGAATTCAGTTCTTC. It specifies CAWSVTSGRIQFF.

This clonotype was seen a handful of times. The chain recombines TRBV7-9 with TRBJ2-7; 8 nucleotides agree with TRBD1. V lost 5 bases, J lost 7 bases, and 13 bases stayed unmatched. CDR3 size: 15 residues. Germline V gene lookup returns CDR1 SEHNR and CDR2 FQNEAQ (reference sequence). CDR3 DNA: TGTGCCAGCAGCCCCCCTCTTCAGGGGGCGCAAGAGCAGTACTTC. Protein sequence: CASSPPLQGAQEQYF.